A selection of T cell receptor beta chains follows, all from one sample in a study of blood T cell repertoires in COVID-19. The table came from immunoSEQ multiplex PCR; TCRdb's copy has only in-frame clones and leaves some out. This table holds more than 60,000 clones, 85% to 90% found once. Sequencing was carried out using peripheral blood. Source of these receptors: a woman in her forties or fifties with active or convalescent COVID-19. Each CDR3 is given with its conserved first and last residue. Fields, in order: clone size, D gene, V gene, J gene, CDR3 DNA, CDR3 protein. D genes are given only for firm matches. Only part of the rows carry a size: once, few, many, or a class if the clone is expanded.

>NA|TRBD2|TRBV28|TRBJ2-5
TGTGCCAGCAGGTCCGGGGGGGCCCAAGAGACCCAGTACTTC
CASRSGGAQETQYF
>NA|NA|TRBV7-2|TRBJ1-2
TGTGCCAGCAGCTTAGAGGCGGGAGTAGGCTATGGCTACACCTTC
CASSLEAGVGYGYTF
>NA|TRBD1|TRBV7-6|TRBJ1-1
TGTGCCAGCAGTTCCGACAGGGCCGGGAACACTGAAGCTTTCTTT
CASSSDRAGNTEAFF
>NA|NA|TRBV5-4|TRBJ2-7
TGTGCCAGCAGAAGGGACTCTCGGTACGAGCAGTACTTC
CASRRDSRYEQYF
>NA|NA|TRBV10-3|TRBJ2-7
TGTGCCATCAGTGAGTCTACAGGGGAGGCCTACGAGCAGTACTTC
CAISESTGEAYEQYF
>NA|TRBD1|TRBV9|TRBJ2-1
TGTGCCAGCAGCGTAGTTGGGACAGGGCCGAATGGGCAGTTCTTC
CASSVVGTGPNGQFF
>NA|TRBD1|TRBV10-3|TRBJ2-2
TGTGCCATCAGTGACACCTTGGACAGGGCACCCACCGGGGAGCTGTTTTTT
CAISDTLDRAPTGELFF
>NA|TRBD1|TRBV12-3/TRBV12-4|TRBJ1-2
TGTGCCAGCAGCGAGACAGGGGATTATGGCTACACCTTC
CASSETGDYGYTF
>once|NA|TRBV6-2/TRBV6-3|TRBJ2-1
TGTGCCAGCAGTTACTCGAGCCGGAATGAGCAGTTCTTC
CASSYSSRNEQFF
>NA|NA|TRBV28|TRBJ1-1
TGTGCCAGCAGTTTATGGGGGCACGTAGTTGAAGCTTTCTTT
CASSLWGHVVEAFF
>NA|NA|TRBV9|TRBJ2-2
TGTGCCAGCAGCGTTATGCGAAACACCGGGGAGCTGTTTTTT
CASSVMRNTGELFF
>NA|TRBD2|TRBV7-9|TRBJ2-7
TGTGCCAGCAGCTTAATGGGACTAGCCTACGAGCAGTACTTC
CASSLMGLAYEQYF
>NA|NA|TRBV7-9|TRBJ1-1
TGTGCCAGCAGCCCGGGACAAATGAACACTGAAGCTTTCTTT
CASSPGQMNTEAFF
>NA|TRBD2|TRBV19|TRBJ2-2
TGTGCCAGTAGTACGCAGCGGACTAGCGGGACGAACACCGGGGAGCTGTTTTTT
CASSTQRTSGTNTGELFF
>NA|NA|TRBV29-1|TRBJ2-5
TGCAGCGTTCCTAGTTTTCAGGGTCGAGGAGAGACCCAGTACTTC
CSVPSFQGRGETQYF